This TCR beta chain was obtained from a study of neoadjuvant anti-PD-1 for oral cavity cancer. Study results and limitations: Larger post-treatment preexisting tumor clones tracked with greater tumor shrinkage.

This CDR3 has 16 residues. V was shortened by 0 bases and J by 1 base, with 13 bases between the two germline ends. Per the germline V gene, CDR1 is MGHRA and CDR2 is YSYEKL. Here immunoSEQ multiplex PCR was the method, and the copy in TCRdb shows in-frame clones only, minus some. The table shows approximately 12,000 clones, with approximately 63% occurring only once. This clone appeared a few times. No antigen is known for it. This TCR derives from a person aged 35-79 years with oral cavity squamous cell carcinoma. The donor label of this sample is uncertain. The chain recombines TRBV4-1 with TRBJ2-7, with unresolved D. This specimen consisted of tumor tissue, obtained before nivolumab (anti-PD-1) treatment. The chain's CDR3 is CASSQEVGQASYEQYF. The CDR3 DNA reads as TGCGCCAGCAGCCAAGAAGTAGGGCAGGCTTCCTACGAGCAGTACTTC.